This note documents a single T cell receptor (beta chain) sequence. The length of the CDR3 is 13 residues. Germline-derived CDR1 and CDR2 are MNHEY and SMNVEV (reference sequence). Trimming removed 5 bases at V and 1 base at J, with 8 bases between. The time point was: cycle 4 day 1 (C4D1), after less than 7 weeks of nivolumab. Each patient relapsed following autologous stem cell transplantation, and prior brentuximab vedotin exposure differed. Thawed PBMCs underwent magnetic negative selection to obtain purified CD8+ T cells. The data originate from a study of PD-1 blockade in classical Hodgkin lymphoma. Profiled with immunoSEQ multiplex PCR; TCRdb holds only in-frame clones, not every one. Of about 7,300 clones listed, 77% are singletons.

The chain is built from TRBV27 and TRBJ2-5; D not certain. Material: CD8+ T cells from blood, obtained before the fourth cycle of nivolumab. This TCR was recovered from a human donor with classical Hodgkin lymphoma. For the CDR3, the DNA is TGTGCCAGCAGTCCGCTTCCCCAAGAGACCCAGTACTTC. It specifies CASSPLPQETQYF.